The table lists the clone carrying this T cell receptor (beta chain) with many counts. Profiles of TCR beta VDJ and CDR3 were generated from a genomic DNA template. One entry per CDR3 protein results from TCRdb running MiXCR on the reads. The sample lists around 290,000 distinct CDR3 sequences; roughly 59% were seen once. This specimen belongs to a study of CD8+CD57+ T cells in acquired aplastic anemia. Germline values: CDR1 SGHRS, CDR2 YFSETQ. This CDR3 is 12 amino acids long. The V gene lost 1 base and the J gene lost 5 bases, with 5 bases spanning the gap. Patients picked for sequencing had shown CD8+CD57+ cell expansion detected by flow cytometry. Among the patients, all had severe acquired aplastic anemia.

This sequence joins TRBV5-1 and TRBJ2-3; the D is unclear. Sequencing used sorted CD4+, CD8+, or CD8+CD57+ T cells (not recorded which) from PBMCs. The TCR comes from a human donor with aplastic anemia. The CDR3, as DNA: TGCGCCAGCAGCTTGTCGGTAGATACGCAGTATTTT. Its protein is CASSLSVDTQYF.